This TCR beta chain appears in the sequencing data of a study of tumor and adjacent non-tumor tissue in lung cancer. The germline V and J ends were trimmed by 7 bases and 0 bases, with 16 bases remaining between them. The CDR3 consists of 16 residues. From germline, CDR1 is KGHDR and CDR2 SFDVKD. No cell sorting was done before RNA was extracted from the tissue. Notes on this clonotype: This may be a read error: a much more frequent sequence differs by one nucleotide.

TCRbeta libraries were built with three rounds of nested PCR, modified from ARM-PCR. TCRdb passed the multiplex PCR reads through MiXCR, listing each CDR3 protein once. The table has 120,000 to 150,000 distinct CDR3 sequences, about 71% seen once. The sequenced sample was lung tumor tissue. This sequence originates from a man aged 60 to 75 with small cell lung cancer. The chain joins TRBV24-1 to TRBJ2-3; D is tentatively TRBD1 or TRBD2 (5 bases each). The CDR3 here is CATRDVRDASTDTQYF. The DNA of the CDR3 is TGTGCCACCAGGGATGTCCGGGACGCTAGCACAGATACGCAGTATTTT.